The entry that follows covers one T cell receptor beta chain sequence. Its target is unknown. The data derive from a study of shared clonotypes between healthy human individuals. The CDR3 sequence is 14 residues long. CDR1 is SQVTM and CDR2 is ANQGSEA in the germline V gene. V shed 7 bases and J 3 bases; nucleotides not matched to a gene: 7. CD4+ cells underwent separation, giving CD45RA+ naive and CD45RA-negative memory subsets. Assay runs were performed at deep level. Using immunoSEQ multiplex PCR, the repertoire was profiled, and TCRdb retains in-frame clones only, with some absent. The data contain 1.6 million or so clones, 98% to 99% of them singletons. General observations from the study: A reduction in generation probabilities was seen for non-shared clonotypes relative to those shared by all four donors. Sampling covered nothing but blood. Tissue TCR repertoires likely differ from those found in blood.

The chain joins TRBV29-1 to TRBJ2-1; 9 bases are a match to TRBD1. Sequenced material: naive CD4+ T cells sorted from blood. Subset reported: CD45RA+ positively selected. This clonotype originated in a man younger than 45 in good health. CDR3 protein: CSAPQGARYNEQFF. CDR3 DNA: TGCAGCGCCCCACAGGGGGCTCGCTACAATGAGCAGTTCTTC.